This entry is about one T cell receptor (beta chain). This sample is drawn from a study of blood T cell repertoires in COVID-19. The V and J ends lost 2 bases and 0 bases respectively, with 17 bases between them. The CDR3 sequence is 18 residues long. Germline V gene lookup returns CDR1 MNHEY and CDR2 SVGEGT. Assay used: immunoSEQ multiplex PCR; TCRdb lists only in-frame clones, some missing. The table lists hundreds of thousands of clones, nearly 85% of them singletons, with less than 10% in the top ten. The chain links TRBV6-2 or TRBV6-3 to TRBJ1-5; D perhaps matches TRBD1 (5 bases). The receptor's source is a human donor in a cohort sampled during active COVID-19. Sequencing was performed on peripheral blood. CDR3 coding DNA: TGTGCCAGCAGTTACCCCCATGGACAAACGCATAGCAATCAGCCCCAGCATTTT. This translates into CASSYPHGQTHSNQPQHF.